This T cell receptor (beta chain) is from a study of beta chain features in type 1 diabetes. The study, taken as a whole, reports: Any HLA-type effect on TCRB rearrangement remained unresolved here.

The V gene's germline CDR1 is SGHTA and CDR2 FQGNSA. The CDR3 runs 14 residues. V gave up 4 bases and J gave up 4 bases; unmatched junction bases: 5. This clone showed up just a few times. Its antigen is undetermined. cDNA synthesis used the whole RNA isolate, giving expressed TCRB sequences. Only in-frame clones appear in the TCRdb table, and some are missing; sequencing was by immunoSEQ multiplex PCR. This table has about 410,000 clones, about 15% appearing once. Every single donor gave one heparinised blood draw, and these averaged about 116 mL. This TCR was sampled from a man aged 30 to 45 in good health. Sequencing input: naive CD4+ T cells from blood. The V call is TRBV7-2, the J call TRBJ1-2; TRBD1 matches at 8 bases. The CDR3 loop reads CASSSRTGIYGYTF. The CDR3 bases are TGTGCCAGCAGCTCTAGGACAGGGATCTATGGCTACACCTTC.